A selection of T cell receptor beta chains follows, all from one sample in a study of identifying expanded T cells in peripheral blood. The method was immunoSEQ multiplex PCR; TCRdb's version includes in-frame clones alone and lacks a portion of them. The top ten hold roughly 14% of the sample, which has 100,000 or so clones, approximately 88% seen once. Specimen: blood. The receptor set was obtained from a person aged 18 to 75 in good health. Each CDR3 is given with its conserved first and last residue. The order of the fields is V gene, J gene, clone size, D gene, CDR3 DNA, CDR3 protein. D genes are given only for firm matches. For some rows the clone size is stated as once, few or many, or as a class when expanded; others skip it.

v_call: TRBV5-1
j_call: TRBJ2-5
clone_size: .
d_call: TRBD2
cdr3_nt: TGCGCCAGCAGCTTGGCCGGCGGGGGGCAAGAGACCCAGTACTTC
cdr3_aa: CASSLAGGGQETQYF

v_call: TRBV7-3
j_call: TRBJ2-7
clone_size: once
d_call: TRBD1
cdr3_nt: TGTGCCAGCAGCAAAGCCGGACAGGGATTTTACGAGCAGTACTTC
cdr3_aa: CASSKAGQGFYEQYF

v_call: TRBV7-2
j_call: TRBJ1-1
clone_size: .
d_call: TRBD1
cdr3_nt: TGTGCCAGCACTATATTGGGACAGGGGGCCACTGAAGCTTTCTTT
cdr3_aa: CASTILGQGATEAFF

v_call: TRBV7-9
j_call: TRBJ1-2
clone_size: .
d_call: .
cdr3_nt: TGTGCCAGCAGCTTAGACACGGGACGCTATGGCTACACCTTC
cdr3_aa: CASSLDTGRYGYTF

v_call: TRBV28
j_call: TRBJ2-3
clone_size: .
d_call: .
cdr3_nt: TGTGCCAGCAGTTCGATCACAGATACGCAGTATTTT
cdr3_aa: CASSSITDTQYF

v_call: TRBV4-1
j_call: TRBJ2-5
clone_size: once
d_call: .
cdr3_nt: TGCGCCAGCAGCCAAGCCCCCCGGGGGACCCAGTACTTC
cdr3_aa: CASSQAPRGTQYF

v_call: TRBV7-7
j_call: TRBJ2-2
clone_size: once
d_call: .
cdr3_nt: TGTGCCAGCAGCGCCCGCCCGGAGGCCGGGGAGCTGTTTTTT
cdr3_aa: CASSARPEAGELFF

v_call: TRBV27
j_call: TRBJ2-1
clone_size: .
d_call: .
cdr3_nt: TGTGCCAGCAGTTTCTTCTCCTACAATGAGCAGTTCTTC
cdr3_aa: CASSFFSYNEQFF

v_call: TRBV5-1
j_call: TRBJ2-5
clone_size: .
d_call: TRBD1
cdr3_nt: TGCGCCAGCACCCGGACAGGGGGGTTACAAGAGACCCAGTACTTC
cdr3_aa: CASTRTGGLQETQYF

v_call: TRBV28
j_call: TRBJ2-2
clone_size: .
d_call: TRBD1
cdr3_nt: TGTGCCAGCAGCATAGACAGGGGGCTTAGTACCGGGGAGCTGTTTTTT
cdr3_aa: CASSIDRGLSTGELFF

v_call: TRBV10-3
j_call: TRBJ1-1
clone_size: once
d_call: .
cdr3_nt: TGTGCCATCAGTGACCAGAACACTGAAGCTTTCTTT
cdr3_aa: CAISDQNTEAFF

v_call: TRBV25-1
j_call: TRBJ2-7
clone_size: .
d_call: .
cdr3_nt: TGTGCCAGCAGTGGGGAATACGGGACCCTAAACTACGAGCAGTACTTC
cdr3_aa: CASSGEYGTLNYEQYF

v_call: TRBV7-9
j_call: TRBJ1-1
clone_size: .
d_call: TRBD1
cdr3_nt: TGTGCCAGCAAAGAGGGGGCGGGGACTGAAGCTTTCTTT
cdr3_aa: CASKEGAGTEAFF

v_call: TRBV6-1
j_call: TRBJ2-1
clone_size: .
d_call: .
cdr3_nt: TGTGCCAGCAGTGACCGGGCCCTCAATGAGCAGTTCTTC
cdr3_aa: CASSDRALNEQFF

v_call: TRBV28
j_call: TRBJ2-1
clone_size: .
d_call: .
cdr3_nt: TGTGCCAGCAGTCCCCCCACCTTCTACAATGAGCAGTTCTTC
cdr3_aa: CASSPPTFYNEQFF

v_call: TRBV5-8
j_call: TRBJ1-1
clone_size: .
d_call: .
cdr3_nt: TGTGCCAGCAGCCGATTGGTAGGGAGGGCTGAAGCTTTCTTT
cdr3_aa: CASSRLVGRAEAFF

v_call: TRBV11-3
j_call: TRBJ2-7
clone_size: .
d_call: .
cdr3_nt: TGTGCCAGCAGCTTAGATTCCGGAACCGAGCAGTACTTC
cdr3_aa: CASSLDSGTEQYF

v_call: TRBV2
j_call: TRBJ2-5
clone_size: .
d_call: TRBD1
cdr3_nt: TGTGCCAGCAGGACCGACAGGGAAGAGACCCAGTACTTC
cdr3_aa: CASRTDREETQYF

v_call: TRBV2
j_call: TRBJ2-1
clone_size: .
d_call: TRBD2
cdr3_nt: TGTGCCAGTGGGACACGAAATACCCCGGGACTAGCGGGAGACAGGAATGAGCAGTTCTTC
cdr3_aa: CASGTRNTPGLAGDRNEQFF

v_call: TRBV28
j_call: TRBJ1-2
clone_size: .
d_call: .
cdr3_nt: TGTGCCAGCAGTTTTGGGGACAAGGGGTTCACCCGAGGCTACACCTTC
cdr3_aa: CASSFGDKGFTRGYTF

v_call: TRBV19
j_call: TRBJ2-7
clone_size: .
d_call: .
cdr3_nt: TGTGCCAGTAGACGCACACGGGGGAGCTCCTACGAGCAGTACTTC
cdr3_aa: CASRRTRGSSYEQYF

v_call: TRBV2
j_call: TRBJ2-1
clone_size: once
d_call: TRBD2
cdr3_nt: TGTGCCAGCAGACCCACTAGCGGGAGAAAGGATGAGCAGTTCTTC
cdr3_aa: CASRPTSGRKDEQFF

v_call: TRBV9
j_call: TRBJ2-2
clone_size: once
d_call: TRBD2
cdr3_nt: TGTGCCAGCAGATTGGGACTAGCGGCCGGGGAGCTGTTTTTT
cdr3_aa: CASRLGLAAGELFF

v_call: TRBV12-2
j_call: TRBJ1-3
clone_size: .
d_call: .
cdr3_nt: TGTGCAAGTCGCCCGGAACAACAAAACACAGCGGGGGGAAACACCATATATTTT
cdr3_aa: CASRPEQQNTAGGNTIYF

v_call: TRBV2
j_call: TRBJ1-1
clone_size: .
d_call: .
cdr3_nt: TGTGCCAGCGGTGGAATGGGGATGAACACTGAAGCTTTCTTT
cdr3_aa: CASGGMGMNTEAFF

v_call: TRBV6-5
j_call: TRBJ2-7
clone_size: .
d_call: .
cdr3_nt: TGTGCCAGCAGTTACATTCCAGGGGCCCCCGCCTACGAGCAGTACTTC
cdr3_aa: CASSYIPGAPAYEQYF

v_call: TRBV6-5
j_call: TRBJ1-4
clone_size: once
d_call: .
cdr3_nt: TGTGCCAGCAGTTACTCGTCATGGACCTGGGAGAAACTGTTTTTT
cdr3_aa: CASSYSSWTWEKLFF

v_call: TRBV15
j_call: TRBJ2-1
clone_size: .
d_call: .
cdr3_nt: TGTGCCACCAGCAGAGAAAAAGGGACTCCCTACTGGAATGAGCAGTTCTTC
cdr3_aa: CATSREKGTPYWNEQFF

v_call: TRBV28
j_call: TRBJ1-2
clone_size: .
d_call: .
cdr3_nt: TGTGCCAGCAGTCTCCCGGGGCCCGACTATGGCTACACCTTC
cdr3_aa: CASSLPGPDYGYTF

v_call: TRBV9
j_call: TRBJ2-2
clone_size: .
d_call: .
cdr3_nt: TGTGCCAGCAGCGTAGTAGGGGCCACCGGGGAGCTGTTTTTT
cdr3_aa: CASSVVGATGELFF

v_call: TRBV28
j_call: TRBJ2-1
clone_size: .
d_call: .
cdr3_nt: TGTGCCAGCTTCCCCCCCGGACTAAACTACAATGAGCAGTTCTTC
cdr3_aa: CASFPPGLNYNEQFF

v_call: TRBV9
j_call: TRBJ1-2
clone_size: .
d_call: .
cdr3_nt: TGTGCCAGCAGCCCGGGGGACGGCGCCTATGGCTACACCTTC
cdr3_aa: CASSPGDGAYGYTF

v_call: TRBV9
j_call: TRBJ2-7
clone_size: once
d_call: TRBD1
cdr3_nt: TGTGCCAGCAGCGTTCACGAGACAGGGGAGTACGAGCAGTACTTC
cdr3_aa: CASSVHETGEYEQYF

v_call: TRBV7-2
j_call: TRBJ1-5
clone_size: .
d_call: .
cdr3_nt: TGTGCCAGCACCCTGATGAATCAGCCCCAGCATTTT
cdr3_aa: CASTLMNQPQHF

v_call: TRBV27
j_call: TRBJ2-5
clone_size: few
d_call: .
cdr3_nt: TGTGCCAGCAGTTTATCATCCCGGAGTTGGGAGACCCAGTACTTC
cdr3_aa: CASSLSSRSWETQYF

v_call: TRBV5-8
j_call: TRBJ2-7
clone_size: .
d_call: TRBD1
cdr3_nt: TGTGCCAGCAGCCCCGGGACAGGGACCTACGAGCAGTACTTC
cdr3_aa: CASSPGTGTYEQYF

v_call: TRBV21-1
j_call: TRBJ2-7
clone_size: .
d_call: .
cdr3_nt: TGTGCCAGCAGCAAATGCCGGGCCCTACTCAAGGAGTCGCCCCACTACGAGCAGTACTTC
cdr3_aa: CASSKCRALLKESPHYEQYF

v_call: TRBV29-1
j_call: TRBJ2-1
clone_size: .
d_call: .
cdr3_nt: TGCAGCGTTGAATTTGGGCCGAACTACAATGAGCAGTTCTTC
cdr3_aa: CSVEFGPNYNEQFF

v_call: TRBV4-1
j_call: TRBJ2-5
clone_size: .
d_call: .
cdr3_nt: TGCGCCAGCAGCCAAGATCCTCTTCTGGGAGAGACCCAGTACTTC
cdr3_aa: CASSQDPLLGETQYF

v_call: TRBV6-1
j_call: TRBJ1-1
clone_size: .
d_call: .
cdr3_nt: TGTGCCAGCAGTGAAGACAGCGGGTGGACTGAAGCTTTCTTT
cdr3_aa: CASSEDSGWTEAFF

v_call: TRBV5-1
j_call: TRBJ2-7
clone_size: .
d_call: TRBD1
cdr3_nt: TGCGCCAGCAGCCAAGGACAGGCTACCTACGAGCAGTACTTC
cdr3_aa: CASSQGQATYEQYF

v_call: TRBV2
j_call: TRBJ1-2
clone_size: .
d_call: .
cdr3_nt: TGTGCCAGCAGCGGGATTCGGTATTATGGCTACACCTTC
cdr3_aa: CASSGIRYYGYTF

v_call: TRBV9
j_call: TRBJ1-1
clone_size: .
d_call: .
cdr3_nt: TGTGCCAGCAGCGTACGAGCCGCCGGCAGCCTTGAAGCTTTCTTT
cdr3_aa: CASSVRAAGSLEAFF

v_call: TRBV6-4
j_call: TRBJ1-2
clone_size: once
d_call: TRBD1
cdr3_nt: TGTGCCAGCAGCGCCGGGACAGGGGAATATGGCTACACCTTC
cdr3_aa: CASSAGTGEYGYTF

v_call: TRBV7-9
j_call: TRBJ2-5
clone_size: .
d_call: TRBD2
cdr3_nt: TGTGCCAGCAGCTTAGGACTAGCGGGAGATCTAGAGACCCAGTACTTC
cdr3_aa: CASSLGLAGDLETQYF